The clone carrying this T cell receptor beta chain was seen at least ten times. Authors of the study amplified TCR beta CDR3 regions from RNA transcripts. When the TCR CDR3 underwent first-round RT-PCR, the HTBI primer set was used. TCRdb reprocessed the multiplex PCR reads via MiXCR and lists one record per CDR3 protein. The sample lists about 710,000 distinct CDR3 sequences, approximately 16% occurring once. This entry is derived from a study of T cells in Graves' hyperthyroidism and ophthalmopathy. The V gene lost 4 bases and the J gene lost 6 bases, with 10 bases spanning the gap. This CDR3 contains 12 residues. Germline V gives CDR1 DFQATT, CDR2 SNEGSKA (reference sequence).

The chain recombines TRBV20-1 with TRBJ1-5, with a tentative D call TRBD1 (6 bases). Sequenced: blood. This receptor was taken from a man aged 18 to 30 with Graves' hyperthyroidism. CDR3 region: CSAKRGGQPQHF. The CDR3, as DNA: TGCAGTGCTAAGAGGGGGGGTCAGCCCCAGCATTTT.